The clone carrying this TCR beta chain has a count of ten or more. Its antigen is still unknown. Unmatched junction bases numbered 5, after V lost 0 bases and J lost 8 bases. CDR3 length: 16 residues. CDR1 is MNHNY, CDR2 SVGAGI, per germline (reference sequence). This record comes from a study of glioma-infiltrating T cells. Overall study: Glioblastomas were WHO grade IV, sampled at first diagnosis; low-grade were grade II.

General observations from the study: Above-expected tissue-blood divergence occurred in all gliomas, most in low-grade ones.

TCR alpha and beta CDR3 regions were amplified from RNA using iRepertoire nested multiplex PCR. TCRdb reprocessed the multiplex PCR reads with MiXCR, giving one entry per CDR3 protein. The table records 400,000 or so distinct CDR3 sequences, less than 50% of them present only once. The sequenced sample consisted of glioma tissue, nonneoplastic brain tissue, or PBMCs (not recorded which). The chain employs TRBV6-6 and TRBJ2-1, with TRBD2 matching 12 bases. The sequence was obtained from a human donor with low-grade glioma or glioblastoma, undergoing nonglioma brain surgery, or in good health (not recorded which). The CDR3 region is CASSYSTSGSIDEQFF. The DNA for the CDR3 is TGTGCCAGCAGTTACTCGACTAGCGGGAGTATAGATGAGCAGTTCTTC.